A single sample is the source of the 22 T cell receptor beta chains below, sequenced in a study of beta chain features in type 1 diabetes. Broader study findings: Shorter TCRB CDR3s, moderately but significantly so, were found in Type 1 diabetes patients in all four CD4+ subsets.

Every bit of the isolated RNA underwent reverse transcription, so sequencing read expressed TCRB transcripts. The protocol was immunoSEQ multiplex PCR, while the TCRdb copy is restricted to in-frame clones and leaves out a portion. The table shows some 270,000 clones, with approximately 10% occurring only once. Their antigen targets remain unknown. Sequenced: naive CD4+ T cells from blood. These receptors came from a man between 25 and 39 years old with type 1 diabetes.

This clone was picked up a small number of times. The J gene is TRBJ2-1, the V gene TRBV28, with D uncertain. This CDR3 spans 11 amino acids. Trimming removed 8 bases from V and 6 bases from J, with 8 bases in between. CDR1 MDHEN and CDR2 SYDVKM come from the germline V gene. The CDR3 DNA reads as TGTGCCAGCTCAATTAGCAATGAGCAGTTCTTC. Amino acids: CASSISNEQFF.

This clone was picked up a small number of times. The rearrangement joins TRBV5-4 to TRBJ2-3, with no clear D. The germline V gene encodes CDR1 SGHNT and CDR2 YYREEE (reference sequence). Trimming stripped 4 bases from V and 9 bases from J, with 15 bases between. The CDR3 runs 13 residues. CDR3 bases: TGTGCCAGCAGCCCTGCCTCTAGGTCGACGCAGTATTTT. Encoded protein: CASSPASRSTQYF.

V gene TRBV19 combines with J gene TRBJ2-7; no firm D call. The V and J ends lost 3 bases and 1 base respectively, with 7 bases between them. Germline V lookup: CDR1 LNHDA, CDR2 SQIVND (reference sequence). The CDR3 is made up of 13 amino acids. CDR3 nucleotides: TGTGCCAGTAGTATCAGTCAGTCCTACGAGCAGTACTTC. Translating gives CASSISQSYEQYF.

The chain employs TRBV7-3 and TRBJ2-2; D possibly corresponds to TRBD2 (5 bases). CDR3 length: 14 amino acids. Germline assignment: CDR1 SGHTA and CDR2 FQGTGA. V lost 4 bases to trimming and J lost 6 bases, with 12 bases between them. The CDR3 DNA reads TGTGCCAGCAGCTGGACCTCCGGGGCCGGGGAGCTGTTTTTT. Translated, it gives CASSWTSGAGELFF.

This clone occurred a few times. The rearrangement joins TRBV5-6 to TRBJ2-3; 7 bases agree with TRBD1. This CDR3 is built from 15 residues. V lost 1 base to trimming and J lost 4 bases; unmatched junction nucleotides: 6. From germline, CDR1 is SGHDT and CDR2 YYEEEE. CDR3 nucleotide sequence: TGTGCCAGCAGCTTGATCCCAGGGGGAGCAGATACGCAGTATTTT. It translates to CASSLIPGGADTQYF.

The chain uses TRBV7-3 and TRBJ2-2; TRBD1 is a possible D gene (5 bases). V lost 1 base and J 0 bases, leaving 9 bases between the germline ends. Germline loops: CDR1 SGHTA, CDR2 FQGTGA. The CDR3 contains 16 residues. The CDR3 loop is CASSLRAGTNTGELFF. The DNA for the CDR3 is TGTGCCAGCAGCTTAAGGGCAGGGACGAACACCGGGGAGCTGTTTTTT.

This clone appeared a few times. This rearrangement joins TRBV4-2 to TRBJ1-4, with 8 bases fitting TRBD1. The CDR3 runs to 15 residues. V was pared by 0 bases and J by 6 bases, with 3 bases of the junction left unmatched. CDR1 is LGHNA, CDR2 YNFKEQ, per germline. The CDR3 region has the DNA TGTGCCAGCAGCCAAGAGGGCAGGGGGCATGAAAAACTGTTTTTT. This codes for CASSQEGRGHEKLFF.

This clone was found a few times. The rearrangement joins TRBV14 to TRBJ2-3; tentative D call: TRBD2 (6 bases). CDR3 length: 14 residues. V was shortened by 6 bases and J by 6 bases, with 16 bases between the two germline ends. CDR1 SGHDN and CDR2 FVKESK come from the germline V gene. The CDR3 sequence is CASRPRGGADTQYF. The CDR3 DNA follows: TGTGCCAGCAGGCCGCGGGGAGGTGCCGATACGCAGTATTTT.

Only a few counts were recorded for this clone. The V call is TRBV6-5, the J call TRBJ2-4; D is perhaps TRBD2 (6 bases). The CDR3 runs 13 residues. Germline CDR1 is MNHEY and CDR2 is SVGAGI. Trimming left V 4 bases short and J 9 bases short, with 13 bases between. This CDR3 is CASSFPGAGIQYF. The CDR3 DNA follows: TGTGCCAGCAGTTTTCCGGGAGCGGGCATTCAGTACTTC.

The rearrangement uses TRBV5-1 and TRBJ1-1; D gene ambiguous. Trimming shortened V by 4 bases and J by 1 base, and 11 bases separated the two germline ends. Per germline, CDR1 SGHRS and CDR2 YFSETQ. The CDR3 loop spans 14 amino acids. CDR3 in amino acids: CASSPWPPNTEAFF. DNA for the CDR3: TGCGCCAGCAGCCCGTGGCCCCCGAACACTGAAGCTTTCTTT.

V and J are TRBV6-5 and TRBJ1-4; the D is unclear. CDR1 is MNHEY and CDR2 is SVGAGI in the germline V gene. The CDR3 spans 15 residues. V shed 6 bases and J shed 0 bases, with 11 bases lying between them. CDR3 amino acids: CASRRNSATNEKLFF. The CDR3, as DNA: TGTGCCAGCAGGCGCAACAGTGCAACTAATGAAAAACTGTTTTTT.

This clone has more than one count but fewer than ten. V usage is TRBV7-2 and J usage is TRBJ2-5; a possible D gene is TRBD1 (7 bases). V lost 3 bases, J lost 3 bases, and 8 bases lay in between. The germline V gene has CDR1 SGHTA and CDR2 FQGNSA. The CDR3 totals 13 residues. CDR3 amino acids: CASSFRGEETQYF. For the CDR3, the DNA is TGTGCCAGCAGCTTCAGGGGGGAAGAGACCCAGTACTTC.

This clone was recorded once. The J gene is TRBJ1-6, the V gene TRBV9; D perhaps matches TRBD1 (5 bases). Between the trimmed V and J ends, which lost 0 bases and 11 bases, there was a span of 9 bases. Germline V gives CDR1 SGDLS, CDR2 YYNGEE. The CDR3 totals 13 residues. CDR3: CASSVAQGPPLHF. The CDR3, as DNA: TGTGCCAGCAGCGTAGCCCAGGGTCCACCCCTCCACTTT. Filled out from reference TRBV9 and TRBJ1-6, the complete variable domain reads DSGVTQTPKHLITATGQRVTLRCSPRSGDLSVYWYQQSLDQGLQFLIQYYNGEERAKGNILERFSAQQFPDLHSELNLSSLELGDSALYFCASSVAQGPPLHFGNGTRLTVT.

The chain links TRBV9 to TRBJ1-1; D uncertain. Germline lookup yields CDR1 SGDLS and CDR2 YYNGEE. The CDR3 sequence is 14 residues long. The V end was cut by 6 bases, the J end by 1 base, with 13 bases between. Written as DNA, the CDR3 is TGTGCCAGCAACCCCACGGGAGCGAACACTGAAGCTTTCTTT. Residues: CASNPTGANTEAFF.

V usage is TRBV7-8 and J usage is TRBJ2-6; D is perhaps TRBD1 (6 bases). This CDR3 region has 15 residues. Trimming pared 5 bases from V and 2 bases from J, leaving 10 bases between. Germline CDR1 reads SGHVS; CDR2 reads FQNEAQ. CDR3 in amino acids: CASSLTGPGANVLTF. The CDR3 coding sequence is TGTGCCAGCAGCCTAACAGGGCCTGGGGCCAACGTCCTGACTTTC.

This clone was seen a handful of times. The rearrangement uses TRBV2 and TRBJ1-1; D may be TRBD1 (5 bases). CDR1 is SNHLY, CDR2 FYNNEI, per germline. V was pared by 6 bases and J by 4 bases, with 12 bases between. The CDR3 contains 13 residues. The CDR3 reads CASSPGWRTEAFF. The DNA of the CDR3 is TGTGCCAGCAGCCCAGGGTGGCGCACTGAAGCTTTCTTT.

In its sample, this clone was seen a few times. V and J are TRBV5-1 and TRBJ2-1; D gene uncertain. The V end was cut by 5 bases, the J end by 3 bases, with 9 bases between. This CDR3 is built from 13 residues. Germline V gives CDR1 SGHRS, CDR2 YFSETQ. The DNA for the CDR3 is TGCGCCAGCAGGAGGTCTAGCTACAATGAGCAGTTCTTC. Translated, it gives CASRRSSYNEQFF.

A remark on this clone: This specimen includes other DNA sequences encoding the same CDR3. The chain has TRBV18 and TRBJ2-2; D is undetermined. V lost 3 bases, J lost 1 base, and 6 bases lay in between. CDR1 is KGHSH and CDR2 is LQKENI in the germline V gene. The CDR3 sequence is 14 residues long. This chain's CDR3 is CASSPGQNTGELFF. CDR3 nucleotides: TGTGCCAGCTCACCGGGCCAGAACACCGGGGAGCTGTTTTTT.

In DNA form, the CDR3 reads TGTGCCAGCAGTCGACTAGCGGGGGATGAGACCCAGTACTTC. This codes for CASSRLAGDETQYF. This chain links TRBV27 with TRBJ2-5; 12 bases agree with TRBD2. V trimming: 5 bases; J trimming: 5 bases; junction bases outside the gene matches: 3. The V gene's germline CDR1 is MNHEY and CDR2 SMNVEV (reference sequence). CDR3 size: 14 residues.

In DNA, the CDR3 is TGCGCCAGCAGCCCGAGGACCGGAGGGATATACGAGCAGTACTTC. It is translated as CASSPRTGGIYEQYF. The chain combines TRBV5-1 with TRBJ2-7; TRBD2 might be the D (6 bases). Trimming stripped 4 bases from V and 4 bases from J, with 18 bases between. Germline loops: CDR1 SGHRS, CDR2 YFSETQ. This CDR3 contains 15 residues.

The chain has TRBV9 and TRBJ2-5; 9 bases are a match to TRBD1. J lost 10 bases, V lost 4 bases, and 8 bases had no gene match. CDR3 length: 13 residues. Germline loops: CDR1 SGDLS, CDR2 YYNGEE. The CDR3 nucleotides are TGTGCCAGCAGCCGTCGGACAGGGGAGGGCCAGTACTTC. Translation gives CASSRRTGEGQYF.

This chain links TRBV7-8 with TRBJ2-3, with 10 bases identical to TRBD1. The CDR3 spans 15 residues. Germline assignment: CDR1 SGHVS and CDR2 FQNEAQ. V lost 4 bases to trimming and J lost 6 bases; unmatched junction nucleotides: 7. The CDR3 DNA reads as TGTGCCAGCAGCTACCGGGACAGGGGAGCGGATACGCAGTATTTT. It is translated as CASSYRDRGADTQYF.